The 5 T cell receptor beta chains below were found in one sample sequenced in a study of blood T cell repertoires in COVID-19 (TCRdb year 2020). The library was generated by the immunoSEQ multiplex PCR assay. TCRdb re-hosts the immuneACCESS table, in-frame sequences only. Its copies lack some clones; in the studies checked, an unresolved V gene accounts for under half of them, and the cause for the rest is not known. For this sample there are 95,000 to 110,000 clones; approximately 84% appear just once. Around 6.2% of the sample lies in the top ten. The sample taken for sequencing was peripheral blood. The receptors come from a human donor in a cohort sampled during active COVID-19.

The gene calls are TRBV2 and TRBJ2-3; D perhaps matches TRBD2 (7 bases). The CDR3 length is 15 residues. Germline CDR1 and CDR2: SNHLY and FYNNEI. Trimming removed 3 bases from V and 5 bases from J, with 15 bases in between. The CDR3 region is CASSDYDGGLDTQYF. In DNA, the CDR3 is TGTGCCAGCAGTGACTATGACGGGGGGCTAGATACGCAGTATTTT.

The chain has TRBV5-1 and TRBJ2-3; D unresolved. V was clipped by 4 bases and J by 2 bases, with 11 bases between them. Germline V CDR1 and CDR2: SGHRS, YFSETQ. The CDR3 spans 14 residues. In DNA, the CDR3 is TGCGCCAGCAGCCCTAGACTGGCCACAGATACGCAGTATTTT. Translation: CASSPRLATDTQYF.

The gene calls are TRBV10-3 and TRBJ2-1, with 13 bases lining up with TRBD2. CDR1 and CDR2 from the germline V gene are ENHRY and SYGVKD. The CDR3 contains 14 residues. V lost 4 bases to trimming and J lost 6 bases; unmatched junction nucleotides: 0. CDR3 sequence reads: CAISGLAGGNEQFF. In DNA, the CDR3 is TGTGCCATCAGTGGACTAGCGGGAGGCAATGAGCAGTTCTTC.

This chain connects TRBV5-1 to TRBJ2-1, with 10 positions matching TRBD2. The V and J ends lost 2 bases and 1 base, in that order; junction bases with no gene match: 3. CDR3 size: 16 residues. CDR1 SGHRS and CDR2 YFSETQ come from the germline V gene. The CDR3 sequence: CASSLAGGFSYNEQFF. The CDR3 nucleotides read TGCGCCAGCAGCTTAGCGGGAGGGTTTTCCTACAATGAGCAGTTCTTC.

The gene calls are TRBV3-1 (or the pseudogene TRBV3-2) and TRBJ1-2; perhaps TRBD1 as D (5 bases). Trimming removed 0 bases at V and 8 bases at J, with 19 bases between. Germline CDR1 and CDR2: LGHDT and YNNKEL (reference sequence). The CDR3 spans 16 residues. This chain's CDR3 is CASSQDLFRGGGGYTF. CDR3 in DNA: TGTGCCAGCAGCCAAGATCTCTTTCGTGGGGGAGGAGGCTACACCTTC.